This is a list of T cell receptor beta chains from one sample in a study of technical replicates of blood from several donors. TCRdb keeps only in-frame clones here, not all; method: immunoSEQ multiplex PCR. The sample lists 45,000 to 60,000 clones; just over 85% were seen once. The sample consisted of PBMCs. These receptors were obtained from a human donor in good health. Some clones in this sample may be carry-over from other donors' samples. Each CDR3 is given with its conserved first and last residue. The D gene is left open where the match is weak. Some rows mark clone size as missing; the rest say once, few, many or name a class of expanded clone.

TRBD2	TRBV2	.	TRBJ2-1	TGTGCCAGCAGTGAATATTTACTAGCGGGGGGCCATGACAATGAGCAGTTCTTC	CASSEYLLAGGHDNEQFF
TRBD1	TRBV7-2	.	TRBJ1-2	TGTGCCAGCAGCTTAGAACAGGGGAAAGGCTACACCTTC	CASSLEQGKGYTF
.	TRBV4-1	.	TRBJ1-4	TGCGCCAGCAGCGACCGGGAGAATGAAAAACTGTTTTTT	CASSDRENEKLFF
.	TRBV4-3	.	TRBJ2-3	TGCGCCAGCAGCCAAGATTCCCGGGGTGGAGATACGCAGTATTTT	CASSQDSRGGDTQYF
.	TRBV7-3	.	TRBJ2-4	TGTGCCAGCAGCCCGGGGGTTAGCCAGGGGGACATTCAGTACTTC	CASSPGVSQGDIQYF
TRBD2	TRBV27	.	TRBJ2-1	TGTGCCAGCGGCCGACTAGCGGGGGGTGGGGATGAGCAGTTCTTC	CASGRLAGGGDEQFF
.	TRBV30	few	TRBJ1-1	TGTGCCTGGACCCGGGGAGGGTCCTCAAGAGAAGCTTTCTTT	CAWTRGGSSREAFF
TRBD2	TRBV6-4	few	TRBJ2-2	TGTGCCAGCAGTGACTCGTCCAGCGGGAGGCACACCGGGGAGCTGTTTTTT	CASSDSSSGRHTGELFF
TRBD2	TRBV19	.	TRBJ2-2	TGTGCCAGTAGACGACTAGCCTCCGGGGAGCTGTTTTTT	CASRRLASGELFF
.	TRBV7-8	.	TRBJ1-4	TGTGCCAGCTGCGCAGGGGCTAATGAAAAACTGTTTTTT	CASCAGANEKLFF
.	TRBV2	.	TRBJ1-2	TGTGCCAGCAGTGAAGCGCGGGGGGGCCGGATGTCGACCTATGGCTACACCTTC	CASSEARGGRMSTYGYTF
TRBD1	TRBV18	.	TRBJ2-3	TGTGCCAGCTCACTGACCGGGACAGTAACAGATACGCAGTATTTT	CASSLTGTVTDTQYF
TRBD2	TRBV5-6	once	TRBJ2-7	TGTGCCAGCAGCGGGGAGCGGGAGTACTCCTACGAGCAGTACTTC	CASSGEREYSYEQYF
TRBD2	TRBV25-1	.	TRBJ2-3	TGTGCCAGCAGTGAACCCCCAGCGGGGGGCACAGATACGCAGTATTTT	CASSEPPAGGTDTQYF
TRBD1	TRBV5-8	.	TRBJ2-3	TGTGCCAGCAGCTTCGGACAGGCGCCGTATTTT	CASSFGQAPYF
TRBD2	TRBV10-3	.	TRBJ2-3	TGTGCCATCAGTCTAGCGGGGAACACAGATACGCAGTATTTT	CAISLAGNTDTQYF
TRBD2	TRBV6-5	.	TRBJ2-2	TGTGCCAGCAGTCCCCAGCGGGGGCGTCCCGGGGAGCTGTTTTTT	CASSPQRGRPGELFF
TRBD1	TRBV7-9	.	TRBJ2-7	TGTGCCAGCAGCTTAGGCTGGACAGGGAACGAGCAGTACTTC	CASSLGWTGNEQYF
.	TRBV7-9	.	TRBJ2-2	TGTGCCAGCAGCTTACTTTCGGGGTACACCGGGGAGCTGTTTTTT	CASSLLSGYTGELFF
TRBD1	TRBV4-3	.	TRBJ1-1	TGCGCCAGCAGCCAAGAGGGACAGGGGTTCCATAAAGCTTTCTTT	CASSQEGQGFHKAFF
.	TRBV7-8	few	TRBJ2-7	TGTGCCAGCAGAAACAGGGCGGGTGAGCAGTACTTC	CASRNRAGEQYF
TRBD1	TRBV7-3	.	TRBJ2-4	TGTGCCAGCAGCCCCGGACAGGGCTTAGCCAAAAACATTCAGTACTTC	CASSPGQGLAKNIQYF
TRBD2	TRBV7-2	.	TRBJ2-3	TGTGCCAGCAGCTTGTTCCCTAGCGGCAACACAGATACGCAGTATTTT	CASSLFPSGNTDTQYF
.	TRBV7-3	.	TRBJ2-1	TGTGCCAGCGGAAGGGGGGGACCCAACAATGAGCAGTTCTTC	CASGRGGPNNEQFF